Reported below is one T cell receptor beta chain. The target of this receptor is not known. Nothing much larger sits one base from this clone, and base qualities are not available. According to the study, the label for this sample's time point signals: baseline before first vaccination. Samples from vaccinated people were obtained from the UK trials COV001 and COV002, which included a single-blind randomized controlled phase 2/3 trial of AZD1222 (ChAdOx1 nCoV-19) in healthy adults. For TCRbeta chain sequencing, PBMC samples were collected from trial participants at day 0 and at day 28 after the second dose. This sample was taken from a study of T cell responses to AZD1222 COVID-19 vaccine (dated by TCRdb to the early 2020s). Regarding the complete study: AZD1222 recipients with second doses at about 4 weeks or about 12 weeks were pooled, because spike-specific TCR depth and breadth did not differ between schedules. A total of 233 trial participants underwent TCR sequencing, of whom some 210 received two doses of AZD1222 and about 25 received two doses of the MenACWY control vaccine. Trial participants were enrolled into age subgroups of 18-55, 56-69 and 70-plus years, which contained about 150, 28 and 57 TCR-sequenced participants, respectively. Study-wide conclusions, independent of this receptor: Vaccine-associated CD4 TCRs spanned the whole spike protein, with dominant responses in regions 160-218 and 743-854. Reportedly, almost half of the unique spike-specific TCRs recognized epitopes lying outside the regions that are mutated in the B.1.351 and B.1.1.7 variants. After two AZD1222 doses, spike-specific TCR breadth and depth were significantly higher than at day 0 and than in MenACWY recipients. Conclusions about previously exposed vaccinees were limited because only six or seven AZD1222 recipients were SARS-CoV-2 seropositive at baseline. The 56-69-year group was small, and its depth increase did not reach significance, likely because of low power. Participants were mostly white British and included more females than males, and it was suggested by the authors that clonal diversity may have been underestimated. Because no samples from the day 14 peak response were available, repertoires could be characterized only after the peak T cell response.

The CDR3 regions of human TCRbeta chains were subjected to immunosequencing. In the source study's methods: TCRs in the repertoires were compared against a reference library of SARS-CoV-2-specific TCRs that had been generated with the MIRA antigen-specificity platform. Breadth meant the fraction of unique TCRs that were SARS-CoV-2-associated, whereas depth meant the fraction of total T cells that were SARS-CoV-2-associated. Using the MIRA data, each spike-specific TCR was assigned both to the spike region to which the TCR was reactive and to a CD4 or CD8 class. Log10-transformed breadth and depth values were compared by one-way ANOVA with Sidak's multiple comparisons tests. This is the immuneACCESS table as TCRdb keeps it, with only in-frame sequences that have V and J called. A part of the clones is gone; compared with another copy, unresolved V genes explain less than half, and the rest is unexplained. Clone size and the V and J calls come from that table; the DNA yielded D and trimming. This sample holds 86,000 or so clones; roughly 87% were observed only once. The ten biggest clones cover 2% to 2.5% of the sample.

Trimming costs V 0 bases and J 7 bases, and their ends lie 24 bases apart. The CDR3 contains 17 residues, cysteine and phenylalanine counted. The CDR3 DNA has 51 bases and is translated from base 1. The germline V gene (reference sequence) sets CDR1 to GTSNPN and CDR2 to SVGIG. This sequence uses TRBV30 and TRBJ1-2; a tentative D call is TRBD1 (6 bases match). This sequence originates from an adult in good health. Sequenced material: peripheral blood, taken on day 0 of AZD1222 vaccination. The nucleotide sequence reads as follows: TGTGCCTGGAGTGTACGGGGGCCGGAGGGGAGGTCCTTTGGCTACACCTTC. This encodes CAWSVRGPEGRSFGYTF.